The rows below give T cell receptor beta chains drawn from one sample of a study of T cells after yellow fever vaccination. One entry per CDR3 protein, called by TCRdb with MiXCR from the 5' RACE reads. The sample lists 300,000 to 350,000 distinct CDR3 sequences, approximately 12% occurring once. The starting material was CD4+ T cells sorted from PBMCs, obtained 45 days after the yellow fever booster vaccination. All receptors come from a man aged 18 to 30 who received the YFV17D yellow fever vaccine. Both conserved end residues are part of each CDR3. D genes are given only for firm matches. Clone size is shown for a subset of rows, as once, few, many or a class of expanded clone.

j_call	clone_size	d_call	v_call	cdr3_aa	cdr3_nt
TRBJ2-3	once	NA	TRBV25-1	CASSEYRAGDTQYF	TGTGCCAGCAGTGAGTACAGGGCTGGAGATACGCAGTATTTT
TRBJ1-2	NA	NA	TRBV7-3	CASSSARGPYGYTF	TGTGCCAGCAGCTCGGCTAGAGGCCCCTATGGCTACACCTTC
TRBJ2-3	NA	TRBD2	TRBV3-1	CASSQVGLAGGDTQYF	TGTGCCAGCAGCCAAGTCGGCCTAGCGGGGGGAGATACGCAGTATTTT
TRBJ1-3	NA	NA	TRBV7-9	CASSPPLRYRSGNTIYF	TGTGCCAGCAGCCCCCCCTTAAGATATCGGTCTGGAAACACCATATATTTT
TRBJ2-2	many	NA	TRBV29-1	CSGGNTGELFF	TGCAGCGGGGGGAACACCGGGGAGCTGTTTTTT
TRBJ2-7	NA	NA	TRBV2	CASSVGTPNEQYF	TGTGCCAGCAGTGTCGGGACTCCAAACGAGCAGTACTTC
TRBJ2-2	few	TRBD2	TRBV5-1	CASRLLAGSTGELFF	TGCGCCAGCAGATTGCTAGCGGGGAGCACCGGGGAGCTGTTTTTT
TRBJ1-5	NA	NA	TRBV6-2/TRBV6-3	CASSPASYSNQPQHF	TGTGCCAGCAGTCCCGCGAGTTATAGCAATCAGCCCCAGCATTTT
TRBJ1-1	few	NA	TRBV29-1	CSVEEVLNTEAFF	TGCAGCGTTGAAGAGGTCTTAAACACTGAAGCTTTCTTT
TRBJ2-1	many	TRBD2	TRBV7-2	CASSTSGAVYNEQFF	TGTGCCAGCAGCACGAGCGGGGCGGTCTACAATGAGCAGTTCTTC
TRBJ1-6	NA	NA	TRBV7-3	CASSSRQDSPLHF	TGTGCCAGCAGCTCCAGGCAGGATTCACCCCTCCACTTT
TRBJ2-1	few	NA	TRBV20-1	CSGEAGSIYNEQFF	TGCAGTGGAGAGGCGGGATCCATTTACAATGAGCAGTTCTTC
TRBJ2-2	NA	TRBD1	TRBV7-2	CASSPGQGYGELFF	TGTGCCAGCAGCCCGGGACAGGGTTACGGGGAGCTGTTTTTT
TRBJ1-1	NA	NA	TRBV5-1	CASSVGAGTNTEAFF	TGCGCCAGCAGCGTGGGGGCAGGGACGAACACTGAAGCTTTCTTT
TRBJ1-2	NA	TRBD1	TRBV5-6	CASSPTTGQGYTF	TGTGCCAGCAGCCCGACGACAGGGCAAGGCTACACCTTC
TRBJ2-7	few	NA	TRBV4-1	CASSQETARYEQYF	TGCGCCAGCAGCCAAGAAACAGCTCGTTACGAGCAGTACTTC
TRBJ2-2	few	NA	TRBV6-5	CASSYHWWAEEAGELFF	TGTGCCAGCAGTTACCATTGGTGGGCAGAGGAAGCCGGGGAGCTGTTTTTT
TRBJ2-3	few	NA	TRBV7-6	CASSLGVKDTQYF	TGTGCCAGCAGCTTGGGGGTAAAGGATACGCAGTATTTT
TRBJ2-1	NA	NA	TRBV5-5	CASSLRQGVIEQFF	TGTGCCAGCAGCTTGCGGCAGGGTGTTATAGAGCAGTTCTTC
TRBJ1-3	few	TRBD1	TRBV20-1	CSARKGAGSGNTIYF	TGCAGTGCTAGAAAGGGGGCGGGCTCTGGAAACACCATATATTTT
TRBJ2-6	NA	TRBD2	TRBV7-9	CASSLVAGTSGAGANVLTF	TGTGCCAGCAGCTTAGTCGCTGGGACTAGCGGGGCTGGGGCCAACGTCCTGACTTTC
TRBJ2-1	many	TRBD1	TRBV5-1	CASSPSTGGEGQFF	TGCGCCAGCAGCCCGTCAACAGGGGGCGAGGGGCAGTTCTTC
TRBJ1-5	NA	NA	TRBV7-6	CASSLTTGNQPQHF	TGTGCCAGCAGCTTAACCACAGGCAATCAGCCCCAGCATTTT
TRBJ2-5	many	NA	TRBV6-5	CASRHSQETQYF	TGTGCCAGCAGGCACAGCCAAGAGACCCAGTACTTC
TRBJ2-5	few	TRBD2	TRBV12-3/TRBV12-4	CASTSSQEGTRQTQYF	TGTGCCAGCACCTCGTCCCAGGAAGGGACTAGGCAGACCCAGTACTTC
TRBJ2-4	few	TRBD1	TRBV4-3	CASSQEVGQGNAKNIQYF	TGCGCCAGCAGCCAAGAGGTGGGACAGGGGAACGCCAAAAACATTCAGTACTTC
TRBJ2-1	NA	NA	TRBV5-1	CASSLGFAGAFYNEQFF	TGCGCCAGCAGCTTGGGTTTCGCGGGGGCCTTCTACAATGAGCAGTTCTTC
TRBJ2-1	NA	NA	TRBV7-2	CASSTEGGFSNEQFF	TGTGCCAGCAGCACGGAGGGGGGGTTCTCCAATGAGCAGTTCTTC
TRBJ2-3	few	TRBD1	TRBV4-1	CASSQVTGVTDTQYF	TGCGCCAGCAGCCAAGTGACAGGGGTAACAGATACGCAGTATTTT
TRBJ1-4	NA	TRBD1	TRBV7-6	CASSPRDRGKIGEKLFF	TGTGCCAGCAGCCCCCGGGACAGGGGGAAGATAGGTGAAAAACTGTTTTTT
TRBJ2-3	many	NA	TRBV7-2	CASSPGTGDTQYF	TGTGCCAGCAGCCCCGGAACCGGGGATACGCAGTATTTT
TRBJ1-3	many	NA	TRBV20-1	CSARDGGAFGNTIYF	TGCAGTGCCAGGGACGGCGGGGCCTTTGGAAACACCATATATTTT
TRBJ1-6	many	TRBD1	TRBV5-1	CASSFDRESPLHF	TGCGCCAGCAGCTTCGACAGGGAGTCACCCCTCCACTTT
TRBJ2-3	few	NA	TRBV9	CASSVGEITDTQYF	TGTGCCAGCAGCGTAGGCGAGATCACAGATACGCAGTATTTT
TRBJ2-5	few	NA	TRBV4-3	CASSHAPSASYQETQYF	TGCGCCAGCAGCCATGCACCTAGCGCGTCGTACCAAGAGACCCAGTACTTC
TRBJ2-3	once	NA	TRBV12-3/TRBV12-4	CASSFSLGTVDTQYF	TGTGCCAGCAGTTTTAGCCTAGGGACCGTGGATACGCAGTATTTT
TRBJ2-1	few	TRBD2	TRBV20-1	CSAREKRGGFYNEQFF	TGCAGTGCTAGAGAGAAGCGGGGGGGCTTCTACAATGAGCAGTTCTTC
TRBJ1-1	many	NA	TRBV29-1	CSGRTGDTEAFF	TGCAGCGGGAGAACGGGGGACACTGAAGCTTTCTTT
TRBJ1-2	few	NA	TRBV2	CASSEGELYYGYTF	TGTGCCAGCAGTGAAGGGGAACTTTACTATGGCTACACCTTC
TRBJ1-1	few	NA	TRBV5-1	CASSFESDGYTEAFF	TGCGCCAGCAGCTTCGAGAGTGACGGCTACACTGAAGCTTTCTTT
TRBJ1-5	NA	NA	TRBV20-1	CSARGSSNQPQHF	TGCAGTGCTAGAGGCAGTAGCAATCAGCCCCAGCATTTT
TRBJ1-2	few	NA	TRBV6-6	CASKARDGYTF	TGTGCCAGCAAGGCACGGGATGGCTACACCTTC
TRBJ2-1	NA	NA	TRBV7-9	CASSSWGDNEQFF	TGTGCCAGCAGCTCGTGGGGGGACAATGAGCAGTTCTTC
TRBJ2-2	few	NA	TRBV6-5	CASSIQGNTGELFF	TGTGCCAGCAGTATACAGGGTAACACCGGGGAGCTGTTTTTT
TRBJ2-5	few	TRBD1	TRBV6-2/TRBV6-3	CATTGQLQETQYF	TGTGCCACCACGGGACAGCTACAAGAGACCCAGTACTTC
TRBJ1-6	NA	NA	TRBV5-1	CASSLGFSSPLHF	TGCGCCAGCAGCTTGGGGTTCAGTTCGCCCCTCCACTTT
TRBJ2-3	many	NA	TRBV7-2	CASSRDRRGGTDTQYF	TGTGCCAGCAGCCGGGACAGGCGGGGGGGCACAGATACGCAGTATTTT
TRBJ2-5	few	NA	TRBV15	CATSRSRRDQETQYF	TGTGCCACCAGCAGAAGCCGGAGGGACCAAGAGACCCAGTACTTC
TRBJ1-6	few	NA	TRBV7-9	CASSRSGSYNSPLHF	TGTGCCAGCAGCCGGAGTGGCTCCTATAATTCACCCCTCCACTTT
TRBJ1-4	NA	NA	TRBV7-8	CASSLRPGPNEKLFF	TGTGCCAGCAGCTTGCGGCCGGGGCCTAATGAAAAACTGTTTTTT
TRBJ1-5	few	NA	TRBV29-1	CSVEIDRHQPQHF	TGCAGCGTTGAAATCGACAGACATCAGCCCCAGCATTTT
TRBJ2-7	many	NA	TRBV7-2	CASSSKPPTGPLREQYF	TGTGCCAGCAGCTCCAAACCCCCGACAGGACCTCTCCGCGAGCAGTACTTC
TRBJ2-3	few	TRBD1	TRBV7-9	CASSLGDRGIRDTQYF	TGTGCCAGCAGCTTAGGGGACAGGGGCATCAGGGATACGCAGTATTTT
TRBJ1-1	many	NA	TRBV7-3	CASSLVGDTEAFF	TGTGCCAGCAGCTTAGTTGGTGACACTGAAGCTTTCTTT